This T cell receptor (beta chain) was captured in a study of cytomegalovirus exposure and HLA in healthy donors. Study at large: In a previous analysis, 117 million unique TCR beta sequences were found from roughly 200 million T cells. Broader study findings: According to a later analysis, donors in an Asian-associated ancestry cluster reportedly had fewer N-insertions than the roughly 640-donor mean. Listed as cytomegalovirus-associated were roughly 180 TCR beta chains.

A multiplex PCR was run with 60 Vbeta primers and 13 Jbeta primers. The repertoire was sequenced with immunoSEQ multiplex PCR; TCRdb's copy has only in-frame clones and lacks some. Of about 190,000 clones listed, roughly 80% are singletons. The CDR3 contains 14 residues. CDR1 is MNHEY and CDR2 is SVGAGI in the germline V gene. V trimming: 6 bases; J trimming: 1 base; junction bases outside the gene matches: 5. In this sample, this clone turned up a few times. The antigen is undetermined. J is TRBJ1-1 and V is TRBV6-5, with 7 positions matching TRBD1. The source material was PBMCs. The receptor was derived from a woman aged 18 to 35 in good health and CMV-seronegative. The DNA for the CDR3 is TGTGCCAGCAGGGAACAGGGGCAGAACACTGAAGCTTTCTTT. The encoded protein is CASREQGQNTEAFF.